The TCR beta chain under discussion was sequenced for a study of cytomegalovirus exposure and HLA in healthy donors (dated by TCRdb to the late 2010s). For the study in its entirety: An earlier analysis of several hundred of the donors reported about 280 Gb of sequence data and some 110 million unique TCR beta sequences obtained from about 180 million T cells. Among the approximately 430 genotyped donors, around 81% belonged to the genetic ancestry cluster associated with self-reported Caucasian donors. The study was designed to test whether signatures of past pathogen exposure could be identified by cataloging public T cell receptors. A later genetic analysis took genome-wide SNP genotypes for 398 of the 666 donors and used that subset as a discovery cohort. Rather than drawing on any new phenotypic data, the later analysis identified candidate immune exposures from TCR beta sequences and the way those sequences occurred across donors. Roughly 300 gigabases of sequencing data and 78 million or so unique TCR sequences were included in an early release covering roughly 700 HLA-typed donors. In addition to the first cohort of around 670 subjects, a separate validation cohort of some 120 different subjects was used. High-throughput TCR immunosequencing, statistical association of individual TCRs with disease status, and machine learning were combined to predict cytomegalovirus infection status. Roughly five DR-DQ haplotypes were treated as single units for association and clustering because of strong linkage in the cohort. To decide whether each TCR beta V gene segment behaved as functional or pseudogenic, an earlier analysis of some 600 of the donors relied on high-throughput TCR beta sequencing. The number of donors typed differed by locus, with roughly 629-640 for A, B, C, DRB1 and DQB1, 522 for DQA1, nearly 610 for DPA1, and approximately 470 for DPB1. The study used immunosequencing to profile the T cell repertoires of 600 to 850 subjects and linked those repertoires to cytomegalovirus serostatus. Among under 450 genotyped donors of the cohort, an average of roughly 240,000 unique TCR beta nucleotide sequences were sequenced per donor, around a sixth of them non-productive. All discovery cohort repertoires had been generated on a single sequencing platform. Class I and class II HLA loci were covered by the typing at four-digit resolution. Alongside the repertoire data, information on donor age, sex, ethnicity and CMV serostatus was compiled. To study patterns of TCR occurrence, a later analysis re-analyzed previously published TCR beta repertoires from 550 to 800 donors and added high-resolution HLA genotyping. The study at large found these results: Because some donors lacked HLA typing at each locus, the association tests relied only on the typed subset. Sequencing depth was assumed to be roughly uniform across donors in the presence/absence analyses, though that assumption may not hold. In a later analysis, most CMV-associated TCR beta chains were found to appear HLA-restricted, with HLA associations seemingly driven largely by CMV exposure. Cytomegalovirus status was reported to be diagnosed by the classifier with high specificity and sensitivity in both the original and validation cohorts. In a later genetic analysis, fewer N-insertions in productive TCRs were reported among donors in an Asian-associated ancestry cluster than the roughly 700-donor mean. A few of the identified cytomegalovirus-associated TCR beta chains were confirmed in vitro to be specific for cytomegalovirus antigens. In a later genetic analysis, a missense DCLRE1C variant was associated with V-gene and J-gene trimming of TCR beta chains, and the association was replicated in an independent cohort. A later analysis found that HLA-associated TCR beta chains were more clonally expanded and had lower generation probabilities than equally common non-associated chains. The sequencing pipeline was judged likely to have produced a cluster of highly shared sequence variants as a technical artifact. In this cohort, only TCR beta chains were sequenced, and detectable features were limited by the absence of alpha or paired-chain data. Specific HLA alleles were associated with some 15,000 TCR beta sequences at a false discovery rate of 0.05 in a later analysis. When HLA alleles, especially DR and DQ, strongly co-occurred, TCR associations were difficult to assign to individual alleles. Immune exposure information for the cohort was limited to CMV serostatus. Seventeen rarely observed V segments, including chromosome 9 orphons, were excluded from the earlier analysis of a few hundred of the donors because counts were too low. In the study, around 150 TCR beta chains were listed as associated with cytomegalovirus. A later analysis reported that several top co-occurrence clusters appeared linked to parvovirus B19, influenza, CMV and Epstein-Barr virus. The authors suggested that the approach could potentially be generalized to other disease states and immunological phenotypes. Most TCR sequences were observed very rarely across donors, whereas some public TCRs were present in many individuals. Broadly in line with IMGT annotations, most TCR beta V segments showed up in productive rearrangements about 90% or about 30% of the time in an earlier analysis of some 590 of the donors. In a later analysis, the rate of TCR association differed among HLA loci, with DRB1 alleles having the most associated TCRs and HLA-C alleles having the fewest. Linkage disequilibrium might explain the correlated functional status among segregating V segments, but an unknown experimental factor could not be ruled out. A further reported finding was that TCR beta sequences accurately predicted the HLA-A and HLA-B alleles for most subjects in the first cohort. Some IMGT-functional V segments, including TRBV6-2 and TRBV6-3, could not be told apart with the 87-base-pair reads, so those segments were excluded.

Its CDR3 holds 16 amino acids, cysteine through phenylalanine. Here the CDR3 DNA is all that survives: 48 bases in frame from base 1. V loses 0 bases, J loses 7 bases, and the germline ends lie 19 bases apart. The germline V gene yields SGDLS for CDR1 and YYNGEE for CDR2. The cohort comprised fewer than 750 healthy bone marrow donors. All cohort members were sampled while nominally healthy, although unrecorded immune exposures were likely present. The donor was CMV seropositive and belonged to the group of a few hundred seropositive cohort members. A peripheral blood sample was provided by each donor, and peripheral blood mononuclear cells were used for TCR beta sequencing. The Qiagen DNeasy Blood Extraction Kit was used to extract genomic DNA from the blood cell samples. Comments on this clone: The specificity of this receptor is unknown. Qualities for individual bases were not recorded, and no much larger clone is one base off.

The receptor library was made with the immunoSEQ multiplex PCR assay. The multiplex PCR relied on a mix of 60 forward primers for TCR Vbeta segments and 13 reverse primers for TCR Jbeta segments. Amplification of the CDR3 region of rearranged TCR beta genes was performed with a multiplex PCR assay on genomic DNA. On the Illumina HiSeq System, the amplified TCR beta libraries were sequenced as 87-base-pair reads. The authors' pipeline ran thus. In a later analysis, roughly 80 million unique TCR beta chains were counted across the 500 to 850 repertoires, and approximately 9.9 million of these chains were shared by at least two donors. Raw reads were error-corrected and collapsed into unique sequences with a nearest-neighbor algorithm that merged closely related sequences to remove PCR and sequencing errors. CDR3 sequences were aligned to IMGT reference sequences to assign V, D and J gene segments. Each retained sequence needed at least a six-nucleotide match to both a V gene segment and a J gene segment. A rearrangement counted as productive if the CDR3 had no stop codons and remained in frame with V and J, and every other rearrangement counted as non-productive. Following IMGT convention, CDR3 was defined as the stretch from the second conserved V-encoded cysteine to the conserved J-encoded phenylalanine. The earlier analysis of more than 450 of the donors excluded sequences that lacked an unambiguous match to a single V gene segment. In an earlier analysis of some 590 of the donors, V segments were called functional above 56.7% productive rearrangements and were called segregating when the between-donor standard deviation exceeded 5%. To diagnose cytomegalovirus status from the catalog of TCR beta chain sequences, a statistical classification framework was built. In a later analysis, V and J genes were assigned by comparing TCR nucleotide sequences against IMGT/GENE-DB human TR gene sequences. The TCRdist pipeline was used in a later analysis to assign CDR3 sequences and most-parsimonious VDJ recombination scenarios. In a later analysis, each TCR beta chain was defined by its CDR3 amino acid sequence together with its V-gene family, and reads without a unique V-gene family were excluded. To address suspected cross-contamination and a sequencing artifact, a later analysis removed 592 highly shared, low-generation-probability nucleotide sequences. For each public chain, a later analysis derived a clonal expansion index from normalized ranks of inferred template counts within each repertoire. A later analysis computed generation probabilities with a VDJ recombination model fitted to out-of-frame rearrangements, and checked the results against IGoR. Hypergeometric tests were used in a later analysis to score TCR-TCR, TCR-HLA and TCR-CMV co-occurrence, with a repertoire-size bias correction applied to the TCR pairs. A later analysis estimated false discovery rates by permuting HLA or CMV assignments 20 times. A later analysis grouped co-occurring TCRs with DBSCAN, adding TCRdist sequence similarity when clustering within HLA-allele-positive subsets. For co-occurrence clustering, repertoires with fewer than 30,000 or more than 120,000 public chains were excluded, along with a handful of repertoires with anomalous nucleotide sharing. In its TCRdb copy, this immuneACCESS table keeps in-frame sequences only and misses some clones. Where compared with another copy, unresolved V genes explain less than half of these, and the others have no known cause. V, J and clone size reflect that table, while D and trimming were determined from the DNA. Within this sample are just over 150,000 clones, with roughly 81% of them counted one time only. The top ten hold 2% to 2.5% of the sample.

This TCR was sampled from a man between 18 and 29 years old in good health and CMV-seropositive. This chain joins TRBV9 to TRBJ1-2, with a weak D call of TRBD1 (5 bases match). Specimen: PBMCs. CDR3 sequence: CASSVGRVPPHSGYTF. The DNA is TGTGCCAGCAGCGTAGGCAGGGTCCCTCCCCATAGTGGCTACACCTTC.